Listed below are T cell receptor beta chains from one sample, sequenced in a study of Tregs in tolerant kidney transplant recipients. Assay used: immunoSEQ multiplex PCR; TCRdb lists only in-frame clones, some missing. Of roughly 250,000 clones in the sample, around 82% were seen once. Sequenced: CD4+ T cells from blood. Receptor source: a human donor in good health. CDR3s include the opening cysteine and the closing phenylalanine or tryptophan. Fields, in order: clone size, CDR3 length, J gene, D gene, V gene, CDR3 DNA, CDR3 protein. A D gene is named only where the DNA matches it firmly. A row's size may be missing; if present it is once, few, many or a size class.

>NA|15|TRBJ2-4|NA|TRBV9
TGTGCCAGCAGCCCCCCGGGGTTTACCAAAAACATTCAGTACTTC
CASSPPGFTKNIQYF
>NA|16|TRBJ2-5|TRBD2|TRBV4-1
TGCGCCAGCAGCTCTCGACTAGCGGGAGGGCAAGAGACCCAGTACTTC
CASSSRLAGGQETQYF
>NA|13|TRBJ2-7|TRBD1|TRBV29-1
TGCAGCGTTGCGACAGGGAAGGGCTACGAGCAGTACTTC
CSVATGKGYEQYF
>NA|13|TRBJ2-7|TRBD1|TRBV18
TGTGCCAGCTCAGGACAGGTTTCCTACGAGCAGTACTTC
CASSGQVSYEQYF
>NA|13|TRBJ1-1|TRBD1|TRBV5-1
TGCGCCAGCAGACAGGGGGTAGTCACTGAAGCTTTCTTT
CASRQGVVTEAFF
>NA|15|TRBJ2-3|TRBD2|TRBV11-1
TGTGCAGACTCACTAGCGGGGCACTCCACAGATACGCAGTATTTT
CADSLAGHSTDTQYF
>once|12|TRBJ1-2|NA|TRBV11-2
TGTGCCACCCCAGGGACCAACTATGGCTACACCTTC
CATPGTNYGYTF
>NA|12|TRBJ2-7|NA|TRBV12-5
TGTGCTAGTGGCCAGGACTATGGCGAGCAGTACTTC
CASGQDYGEQYF
>NA|16|TRBJ2-3|NA|TRBV5-6
TGTGCCAGCAGCCCCCGTGGAGGTTCTAGCACAGATACGCAGTATTTT
CASSPRGGSSTDTQYF
>NA|13|TRBJ2-3|NA|TRBV19
TGTGCCAGTAGCCCACCCCAGGCAGATACGCAGTATTTT
CASSPPQADTQYF
>once|11|TRBJ2-7|NA|TRBV20-1
TGCAGTGCTGGTCGTTCCTACGAGCAGTACTTC
CSAGRSYEQYF
>NA|17|TRBJ2-7|NA|TRBV28
TGTGCCAGCAGTTTCCTCTCCGGCCGCTTTACCTCCTACGAGCAGTACTTC
CASSFLSGRFTSYEQYF
>NA|13|TRBJ1-4|NA|TRBV30
TGTGCCTGGCGACCTCCAACTAATGAAAAACTGTTTTTT
CAWRPPTNEKLFF
>NA|13|TRBJ1-2|NA|TRBV6-6
TGTGCCAGCACGCTTGAGGGGGTAGTGGGCTACACCTTC
CASTLEGVVGYTF
>NA|16|TRBJ2-3|TRBD2|TRBV5-1
TGCGCCAGCAGCTTGGCCGTAGCGGGAGTTTCAGATACGCAGTATTTT
CASSLAVAGVSDTQYF
>NA|16|TRBJ2-1|TRBD2|TRBV5-4
TGTGCCAGCAGTCCCCATACTAGCGGGACTTACAATGAGCAGTTCTTC
CASSPHTSGTYNEQFF
>few|15|TRBJ1-1|TRBD1|TRBV2
TGTGCCAGCGATACTGCGGGACAGGGCTTTGATGAAGCTTTCTTT
CASDTAGQGFDEAFF
>once|13|TRBJ1-1|NA|TRBV6-4
TGTGCCAGCAGGGAGACTCCCGGGTCTGAAGCTTTCTTT
CASRETPGSEAFF
>NA|16|TRBJ1-2|NA|TRBV6-6
TGTGCCAGCAGTTACCCCCGGGGAGGGACGCGGGAAGGCTACACCTTC
CASSYPRGGTREGYTF
>NA|17|TRBJ2-5|TRBD2|TRBV5-1
TGCGCCAGCAGCCCGGGACTACTCCGAGGCCAACAAGAGACCCAGTACTTC
CASSPGLLRGQQETQYF
>NA|18|TRBJ1-1|NA|TRBV4-2
TGTGCCAGCAGCCAAGAGGGTGGCGGCAGGGGAGTGAGCACTGAAGCTTTCTTT
CASSQEGGGRGVSTEAFF
>once|13|TRBJ2-7|TRBD1|TRBV15
TGTGCCAAACTAAGCCAGGGGGCCCACGAGCAGTACTTC
CAKLSQGAHEQYF
>NA|15|TRBJ1-5|NA|TRBV5-1
TGCGCCAGCAGCTTGGGACAATATAGCAATCAGCCCCAGCATTTT
CASSLGQYSNQPQHF
>few|15|TRBJ1-1|NA|TRBV6-1
TGTGCCAGCAGTGAATTCAGTCAGGGTGGCACTGAAGCTTTCTTT
CASSEFSQGGTEAFF
>NA|15|TRBJ2-7|TRBD1|TRBV11-2
TGTGCCAGCAGTCGTTCCGGGACAGTGTCCTACGAGCAGTACTTC
CASSRSGTVSYEQYF
>NA|18|TRBJ1-3|TRBD1|TRBV5-1
TGCGCCAGCAGCTTTTCCCGGACAGGGGGCTTCTCTGGAAACACCATATATTTT
CASSFSRTGGFSGNTIYF
>NA|17|TRBJ1-6|NA|TRBV7-2
TGTGCCAGCAGTGGGGGCAGGGGAAGCTCCTATAATTCACCCCTCCACTTT
CASSGGRGSSYNSPLHF